A single sample gave rise to the 25 T cell receptor beta chains below, sequenced in a study of T cells in Graves' hyperthyroidism and ophthalmopathy (dated by TCRdb to between 2018 and 2021). The protocol used for the library was multiplex PCR. Sequencing used an Illumina HiSeq 2000. TCR beta CDR3 regions were amplified from RNA transcripts. The TCR CDR3 was subjected to a first round of RT-PCR using the HTBI primer set and the Qiagen OneStep RT-PCR kit. The public reads were quality trimmed at Q25 with fastp and then assembled into clones with MiXCR by TCRdb, keeping productive beta chains. Rows with one shared CDR3 protein collapse into an entry with the most common genes and DNA. This sample comprises about 500,000 distinct CDR3 sequences, around 16% of them detected only once. Approximately 30% of the sample comes from the top ten. The sample comprised blood. The source of these receptors is a woman in her twenties or thirties with Graves' ophthalmopathy.

In its sample, this clonotype was seen a few times. V and J are TRBV2 and TRBJ2-2; tentatively, D is TRBD1 (6 bases). The V end was cut by 5 bases, the J end by 5 bases, with 15 bases between. The CDR3 is 15 residues long. Germline V lookup: CDR1 SNHLY, CDR2 FYNNEI. CDR3 loop: CASSPQGLGTGELFF. CDR3 sequence (DNA): TGTGCCAGCAGTCCCCAGGGGCTTGGTACCGGGGAGCTGTTTTTT.

Note on this clonotype: A much bigger clone sits one base away, suggesting this may be a read error. The chain has TRBV2 and TRBJ2-7; D is ambiguous. CDR1 and CDR2 (germline): SNHLY, FYNNEI. The CDR3 contains 14 residues. The CDR3 DNA reads as TGTGCCAGCAGTGAAGCGCCCCCCACCTACGGGCAGTACTTC. Amino acid sequence: CASSEAPPTYGQYF.

This clonotype has a single count. Sequence at one end of the junction differs from germline and may be a read error. The chain links TRBV15 to TRBJ2-5; D remains unclear. CDR3 length equals 14 residues. The germline V gene encodes CDR1 LNHNV and CDR2 YYDKDF (reference sequence). The CDR3 region has the DNA TGTACCACCAGCAGAGCCGCGTACCAAGAGACCCAGTACTTC. Protein product: CTTSRAAYQETQYF.

This rearrangement joins TRBV28 to TRBJ1-1; D is perhaps TRBD1 (5 bases). Germline loops: CDR1 MDHEN, CDR2 SYDVKM. V was clipped by 8 bases and J by 7 bases, with 11 bases between them. The CDR3 is made up of 11 amino acids. The CDR3 loop is CASLRDSEAFF. Here the CDR3 DNA reads TGTGCCAGCCTACGTGACAGTGAAGCTTTCTTT.

This clonotype occurred many times. This chain joins TRBV7-3 and TRBJ2-1; 8 bases fit TRBD2. Germline V gives CDR1 SGHTA, CDR2 FQGTGA. V gave up 4 bases and J gave up 3 bases; unmatched junction bases: 5. The CDR3 is 15 residues long. The CDR3 region is CASSWTSSDYNEQFF. CDR3 in DNA: TGTGCCAGCAGCTGGACTAGCTCTGACTACAATGAGCAGTTCTTC.

Only a few counts were recorded for this clonotype. The chain is built from TRBV20-1 and TRBJ1-6, with D possibly being TRBD1 (5 bases). Germline CDR1 reads DFQATT; CDR2 reads SNEGSKA (reference sequence). The CDR3 length is 14 residues. The germline V and J ends were trimmed by 2 bases and 10 bases, with 15 bases remaining between them. The DNA for the CDR3 is TGCAGTGCTAGACTTCGGAGGGGCCGATCACCCCTCCACTTT. Amino acids: CSARLRRGRSPLHF.

Turning to this clonotype: Compared with germline, one end of the junction differs, possibly owing to a read error. The chain recombines TRBV7-2 with TRBJ2-1, with D possibly TRBD2 on 5 matching bases. Looked up from germline, CDR1 is SGHTA and CDR2 is FQGNSA. The CDR3 is 17 amino acids. CDR3 nucleotide sequence: TGTGCCGGCAGCTTACACGGGGTTCAAAGCTCCTACAATGAGCAGTTCTTC. Protein product: CAGSLHGVQSSYNEQFF.

This chain joins TRBV5-6 and TRBJ2-5, with D unresolved. V was cut by 0 bases and J by 0 bases, with 12 bases left in between. Germline lookup yields CDR1 SGHDT and CDR2 YYEEEE. The CDR3 is 16 amino acids. The DNA for the CDR3 is TGTGCCAGCAGCTTGGTGTTAGAATCTTACCAAGAGACCCAGTACTTC. Protein sequence: CASSLVLESYQETQYF.

V is TRBV28 and J is TRBJ1-2, with no clear D. The CDR3 covers 15 residues. Trimming removed 4 bases from V and 3 bases from J, with 15 bases in between. Germline V CDR1 and CDR2: MDHEN, SYDVKM. The CDR3 region is CASSYGRRSDYGYTF. In nucleotides, the CDR3 is TGTGCCAGCAGTTATGGACGACGAAGTGACTATGGCTACACCTTC.

This clonotype came up many times. CDR3 DNA sequence: TGCGCCAGCAGCTTGGAACAGGCAGCCTACGAGCAGTACTTC. Translation gives CASSLEQAAYEQYF. V usage is TRBV5-1 and J usage is TRBJ2-7; D possibly corresponds to TRBD1 (5 bases). The V and J ends lost 0 bases and 2 bases respectively, with 9 bases between them. CDR1 is SGHRS and CDR2 is YFSETQ in the germline V gene. This CDR3 region has 14 residues.

There are many counts of this clonotype. The chain's CDR3 is CASSLEYGRAGNTIYF. DNA of the CDR3: TGTGCCAGCAGCTTGGAGTACGGCAGGGCTGGAAACACCATATATTTT. The genes are TRBV5-6 and TRBJ1-3; the D gene is possibly TRBD1 (5 bases). Germline lookup yields CDR1 SGHDT and CDR2 YYEEEE. There are 16 residues in the CDR3. Trimming shortened V by 0 bases and J by 2 bases, and 12 bases separated the two germline ends.

The chain has TRBV6-1 and TRBJ2-2; 9 bases line up with TRBD2. The CDR3 sequence is 14 residues long. Germline CDR1 and CDR2: MNHNS and SASEGT. CDR3 sequence (DNA): TGTACTACCGGTAGCGGGGGGAACACCGGGGAGCTGTTTTTT. It codes for CTTGSGGNTGELFF.

The sample holds many counts of this clonotype. This chain uses TRBV13 with TRBJ2-2; tentative D call: TRBD2 (5 bases). This CDR3 is built from 14 residues. Trimming left V 8 bases short and J 1 base short, with 11 bases between. The germline V gene encodes CDR1 PRHDT and CDR2 FYEKMQ (reference sequence). CDR3 residues: CASAGELNTGELFF. The CDR3 DNA reads as TGTGCCAGCGCTGGGGAGTTGAACACCGGGGAGCTGTTTTTT.

Ten or more counts support this clonotype. This sequence joins TRBV7-2 and TRBJ2-1; TRBD1 might be the D (6 bases). Looked up from germline, CDR1 is SGHTA and CDR2 is FQGNSA. Trimming shortened V by 0 bases and J by 7 bases, and 10 bases separated the two germline ends. The CDR3 spans 14 residues. CDR3 coding DNA: TGTGCCAGCAGCTTAGCGCAACAGGGTAATGAGCAGTTCTTC. It is translated as CASSLAQQGNEQFF.

This chain connects TRBV7-3 to TRBJ2-7, with D maybe TRBD2 (5 bases). Trimming left V 2 bases short and J 0 bases short, with 11 bases between. Germline-derived CDR1 and CDR2 are SGHTA and FQGTGA. This CDR3 contains 15 residues. In DNA, the CDR3 is TGTGCCAGCAGCTTAGGACTTCCTCCCTCCTACGAGCAGTACTTC. It codes for CASSLGLPPSYEQYF.

This clonotype was counted many times. V is TRBV13 and J is TRBJ2-3, with D possibly called TRBD1 or TRBD2 (5 bases each). The germline V gene encodes CDR1 PRHDT and CDR2 FYEKMQ (reference sequence). The V and J ends lost 2 bases and 2 bases respectively, with 14 bases between them. This CDR3 is 16 amino acids long. CDR3: CASSLTGRVTTDTQYF. CDR3 nucleotide sequence: TGTGCCAGCAGCTTAACGGGACGAGTAACCACAGATACGCAGTATTTT.

The sample holds many counts of this clonotype. This CDR3 is CASNDMVDTQYF. The DNA of the CDR3 is TGTGCCAGCAATGATATGGTGGATACGCAGTATTTT. The V call is TRBV2, the J call TRBJ2-3, with D unclear. CDR3 length equals 12 residues. Trimming stripped 7 bases from V and 6 bases from J, with 11 bases between. CDR1 is SNHLY, CDR2 FYNNEI, per germline.

This clonotype was observed at least ten times. V usage is TRBV9 and J usage is TRBJ2-7; TRBD1 is a possible D gene (6 bases). V was clipped by 0 bases and J by 7 bases, with 14 bases between them. The CDR3 is 14 residues long. The germline V gene encodes CDR1 SGDLS and CDR2 YYNGEE. The DNA for the CDR3 is TGTGCCAGCAGCGTAGGTGCAGGGGCGAGGGAGCAGTACTTC. Its protein is CASSVGAGAREQYF.

This clonotype was detected many times. J is TRBJ1-1 and V is TRBV28, with TRBD1 identical over 12 bases. The CDR3 extends over 16 amino acids. The J segment lost 3 bases and the V segment lost 5 bases, leaving 7 bases of the junction unmatched. Germline V gene lookup returns CDR1 MDHEN and CDR2 SYDVKM. CDR3 loop: CASSPSGQGAHTEAFF. CDR3 DNA: TGTGCCAGCAGTCCCTCGGGACAGGGGGCTCACACTGAAGCTTTCTTT.

The chain is built from TRBV20-1 and TRBJ1-6; TRBD1 matches 7 bases. CDR3 length: 16 amino acids. The J segment lost 8 bases and the V segment lost 1 base, leaving 11 bases of the junction unmatched. Germline V gene sequence: CDR1 DFQATT, CDR2 SNEGSKA (reference sequence). CDR3 region: CSARVLKPGGDSPLHF. The CDR3 bases are TGCAGTGCTAGAGTCCTAAAACCAGGGGGGGATTCACCCCTCCACTTT.

Worth noting for this clonotype: Since a much larger clone is just one base distant, this may be a read error. V is TRBV6-5 and J is TRBJ1-4, with D perhaps TRBD1 (5 bases). Trimming left V 2 bases short and J 0 bases short, with 19 bases between. The CDR3 is made up of 19 amino acids. Germline values: CDR1 MNHEY, CDR2 SVGAGI. CDR3 protein: CASSYAIGAGPATNEKLFF. The CDR3, as DNA: TGTGCCAGCAGTTACGCGATCGGCGCAGGGCCTGCAACTAATGAAAAACTGTTTTTT.

The rearrangement uses TRBV5-1 and TRBJ2-6; TRBD1 aligns across 8 bases. The length of the CDR3 is 17 residues. The junction had 5 bases not matched to a gene; V was cut back by 3 bases and J by 0 bases. Germline V gene lookup returns CDR1 SGHRS and CDR2 YFSETQ. Here the CDR3 reads CASSSDRDPSGANVLTF. The CDR3 region has the DNA TGCGCCAGCAGCTCGGACAGGGATCCCTCTGGGGCCAACGTCCTGACTTTC.

This clonotype has a count of ten or more. The V call is TRBV9, the J call TRBJ1-1; D remains unclear. Trimming shortened V by 3 bases and J by 3 bases, and 15 bases separated the two germline ends. The CDR3 sequence is 15 residues long. CDR1 is SGDLS, CDR2 YYNGEE, per germline. The CDR3, as DNA: TGTGCCAGCAGCGGTGGGCAGTGGGAGGACACTGAAGCTTTCTTT. Translation: CASSGGQWEDTEAFF.

This clonotype was counted many times. The genes are TRBV7-2 and TRBJ2-1, with 10 bases that match TRBD1. This CDR3 has 15 residues. Trimming at V came to 5 bases and at J to 9 bases, leaving 10 bases not matched to a gene. Germline loops: CDR1 SGHTA, CDR2 FQGNSA. CDR3 bases: TGTGCCAGCAGCCAGGACAGGGGGGCCCACCGTGAGCAGTTCTTC. The encoded protein is CASSQDRGAHREQFF. Supplemented by reference TRBV7-2 and TRBJ2-1, the full variable domain reads GAGVSQSPSNKVTEKGKDVELRCDPISGHTALYWYRQSLGQGLEFLIYFQGNSAPDKSGLPSDRFSAERTGGSVSTLTIQRTQQEDSAVYLCASSQDRGAHREQFFGPGTRLTVL.

This clonotype has ten or more counts. The chain employs TRBV12-3 or TRBV12-4 and TRBJ1-2; D perhaps matches TRBD1 (5 bases). Trimming stripped 2 bases from V and 8 bases from J, with 9 bases between. The CDR3 loop spans 12 amino acids. CDR3 region: CASSLQGRGYTF. The DNA for the CDR3 is TGTGCCAGCAGTTTACAGGGTCGGGGCTACACCTTC.